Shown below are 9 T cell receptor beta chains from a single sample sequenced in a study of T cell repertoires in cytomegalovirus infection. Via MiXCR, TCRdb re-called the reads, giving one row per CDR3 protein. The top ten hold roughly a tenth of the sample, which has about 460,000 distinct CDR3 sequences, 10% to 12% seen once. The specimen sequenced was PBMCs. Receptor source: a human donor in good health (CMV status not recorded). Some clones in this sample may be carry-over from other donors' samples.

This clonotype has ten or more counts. The CDR3 bases are TGTGCCAGCAGAGTCTCGGGCGGGTCCCACACTGAAGCTTTCTTT. Its translation: CASRVSGGSHTEAFF. The chain couples TRBV6-6 to TRBJ1-1; D remains ambiguous. The germline V gene has CDR1 MNHNY and CDR2 SVGAGI (reference sequence). This CDR3 is 15 amino acids long. V lost 6 bases and J 3 bases, leaving 17 bases between the germline ends.

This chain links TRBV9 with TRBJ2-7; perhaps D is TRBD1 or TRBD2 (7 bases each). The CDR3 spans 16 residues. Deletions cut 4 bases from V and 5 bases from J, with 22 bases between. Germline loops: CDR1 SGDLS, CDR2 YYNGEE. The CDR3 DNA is TGTGCCAGCAGCCCGTCAGGGGGAGGGGGGTTGAACGAGCAGTACTTC. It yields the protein CASSPSGGGGLNEQYF. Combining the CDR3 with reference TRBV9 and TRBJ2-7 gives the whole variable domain DSGVTQTPKHLITATGQRVTLRCSPRSGDLSVYWYQQSLDQGLQFLIQYYNGEERAKGNILERFSAQQFPDLHSELNLSSLELGDSALYFCASSPSGGGGLNEQYFGPGTRLTVT.

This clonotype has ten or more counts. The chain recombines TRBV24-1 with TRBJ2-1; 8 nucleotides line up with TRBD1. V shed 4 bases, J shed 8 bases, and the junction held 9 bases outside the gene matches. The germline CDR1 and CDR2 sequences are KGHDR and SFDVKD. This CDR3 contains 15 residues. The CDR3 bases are TGTGCCACCAGTGAAGGTCGGACAGGGATCGATGAGCAGTTCTTC. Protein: CATSEGRTGIDEQFF.

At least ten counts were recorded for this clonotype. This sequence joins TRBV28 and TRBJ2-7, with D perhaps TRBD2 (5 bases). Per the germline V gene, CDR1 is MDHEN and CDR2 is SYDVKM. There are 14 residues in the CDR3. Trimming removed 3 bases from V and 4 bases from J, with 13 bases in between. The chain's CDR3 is CASSFGESLYEQYF. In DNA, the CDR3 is TGTGCCAGCAGTTTCGGGGAGTCCCTTTACGAGCAGTACTTC. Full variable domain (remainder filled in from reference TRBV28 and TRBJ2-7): DVKVTQSSRYLVKRTGEKVFLECVQDMDHENMFWYRQDPGLGLRLIYFSYDVKMKEKGDIPEGYSVSREKKERFSLILESASTNQTSMYLCASSFGESLYEQYFGPGTRLTVT.

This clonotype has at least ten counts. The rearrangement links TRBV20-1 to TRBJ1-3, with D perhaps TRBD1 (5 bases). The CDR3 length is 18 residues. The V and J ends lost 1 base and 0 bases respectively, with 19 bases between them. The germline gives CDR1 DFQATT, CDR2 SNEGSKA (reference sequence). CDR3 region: CSARGFKTGQHSGNTIYF. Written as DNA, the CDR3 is TGCAGTGCTAGAGGTTTCAAGACGGGGCAGCACTCTGGAAACACCATATATTTT.

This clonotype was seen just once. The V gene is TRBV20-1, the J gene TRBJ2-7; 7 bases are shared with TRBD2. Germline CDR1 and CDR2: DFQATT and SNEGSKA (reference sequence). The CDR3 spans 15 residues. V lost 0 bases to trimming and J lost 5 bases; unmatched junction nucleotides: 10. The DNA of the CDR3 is TGCAGTGCTAGAGATCCGATCCGGGGGGAGAACGAGCAGTACTTC. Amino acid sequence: CSARDPIRGENEQYF.

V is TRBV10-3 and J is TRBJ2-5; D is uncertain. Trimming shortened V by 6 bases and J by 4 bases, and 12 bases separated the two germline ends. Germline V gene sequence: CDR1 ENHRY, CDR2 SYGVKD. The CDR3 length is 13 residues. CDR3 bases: TGTGCCATCAGCCCCCATGTTCGAGAGACCCAGTACTTC. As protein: CAISPHVRETQYF.

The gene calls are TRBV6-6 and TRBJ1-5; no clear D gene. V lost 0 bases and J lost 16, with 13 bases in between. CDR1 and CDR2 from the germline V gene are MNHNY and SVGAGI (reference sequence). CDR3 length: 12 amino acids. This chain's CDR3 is CASSYSGNIPHF. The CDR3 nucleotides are TGTGCCAGCAGTTACTCGGGGAACATCCCCCATTTT.

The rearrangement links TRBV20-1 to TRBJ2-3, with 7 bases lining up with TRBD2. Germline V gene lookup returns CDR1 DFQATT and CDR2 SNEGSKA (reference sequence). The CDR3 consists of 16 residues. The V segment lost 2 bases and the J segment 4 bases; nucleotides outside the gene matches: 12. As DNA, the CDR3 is TGCAGTGCTAGACCCTATGGACTAGTCATGGCAGATACGCAGTATTTT. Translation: CSARPYGLVMADTQYF.